The rows below give T cell receptor beta chains drawn from one sample of a study of spatial heterogeneity in lung cancer. Using its own MiXCR run on the 5' RACE reads, TCRdb lists one record per CDR3 protein. The table records 20,000 to 25,000 distinct CDR3 sequences, 6.4% of them present only once. The sample consisted of lung tumor tissue, taken at surgery. The receptors derive from a male donor with early-stage non-small cell lung cancer. The CDR3 runs from the conserved cysteine through the conserved F or W. D genes are given only for firm matches. The size entry is marked missing in some rows and otherwise reads once, few, many or a size class.

V	size	J	D	CDR3	DNA
TRBV28	many	TRBJ2-4	TRBD2	CASSIAGVRNIQYF	TGTGCCAGCAGCATAGCGGGAGTGAGAAACATTCAGTACTTC
TRBV5-1	medium-sized	TRBJ1-6	NA	CASSLENSPLHF	TGCGCCAGCAGCTTGGAGAATTCACCCCTCCACTTT
TRBV28	many	TRBJ2-1	NA	CASTSHLGEQFF	TGTGCCAGCACCTCCCATCTAGGGGAGCAGTTCTTC
TRBV11-3	few	TRBJ2-2	NA	CASRGITGELFF	TGTGCCAGCAGAGGGATCACCGGGGAGCTGTTTTTT
TRBV29-1	many	TRBJ2-7	NA	CSVAGAYEQYF	TGCAGCGTTGCCGGAGCCTACGAGCAGTACTTC
TRBV15	few	TRBJ1-2	NA	CATSRVGGAYGYTF	TGTGCCACCAGCAGAGTGGGAGGGGCCTATGGCTACACCTTC
TRBV11-2	NA	TRBJ2-7	NA	CASSFPRNEQYF	TGTGCCAGCAGCTTCCCTAGGAACGAGCAGTACTTC
TRBV20-1	few	TRBJ2-7	NA	CSAIGGAGPYEQYF	TGCAGTGCTATTGGTGGGGCGGGCCCCTACGAGCAGTACTTC
TRBV5-1	few	TRBJ1-2	NA	CASSLGLTGPGYGYTF	TGCGCCAGCAGCTTGGGTTTAACAGGCCCGGGTTATGGCTACACCTTC
TRBV6-2/TRBV6-3	medium-sized	TRBJ2-2	NA	CASSYSTALYTGELFF	TGTGCCAGCAGTTACTCGACCGCGTTATACACCGGGGAGCTGTTTTTT
TRBV29-1	many	TRBJ2-7	TRBD1	CSVWTGTYEQYF	TGCAGCGTTTGGACAGGGACCTACGAGCAGTACTTC
TRBV28	many	TRBJ1-1	TRBD1	CASIPGGNTEAFF	TGTGCCAGCATCCCAGGGGGAAACACTGAAGCTTTCTTT
TRBV29-1	medium-sized	TRBJ2-3	TRBD2	CSVEVASGRATDTQYF	TGCAGCGTTGAAGTTGCCAGCGGGAGGGCCACAGATACGCAGTATTTT
TRBV12-3/TRBV12-4	many	TRBJ2-7	NA	CASSADPREQYF	TGTGCCAGCTCCGCGGACCCGCGCGAGCAGTACTTC
TRBV4-2	many	TRBJ2-3	NA	CASSQEQRDTQYF	TGTGCCAGCAGCCAAGAACAGCGGGATACGCAGTATTTT
TRBV20-1	medium-sized	TRBJ1-6	NA	CSAPLGVSPLHF	TGCAGTGCTCCTCTTGGGGTTTCACCCCTCCACTTT